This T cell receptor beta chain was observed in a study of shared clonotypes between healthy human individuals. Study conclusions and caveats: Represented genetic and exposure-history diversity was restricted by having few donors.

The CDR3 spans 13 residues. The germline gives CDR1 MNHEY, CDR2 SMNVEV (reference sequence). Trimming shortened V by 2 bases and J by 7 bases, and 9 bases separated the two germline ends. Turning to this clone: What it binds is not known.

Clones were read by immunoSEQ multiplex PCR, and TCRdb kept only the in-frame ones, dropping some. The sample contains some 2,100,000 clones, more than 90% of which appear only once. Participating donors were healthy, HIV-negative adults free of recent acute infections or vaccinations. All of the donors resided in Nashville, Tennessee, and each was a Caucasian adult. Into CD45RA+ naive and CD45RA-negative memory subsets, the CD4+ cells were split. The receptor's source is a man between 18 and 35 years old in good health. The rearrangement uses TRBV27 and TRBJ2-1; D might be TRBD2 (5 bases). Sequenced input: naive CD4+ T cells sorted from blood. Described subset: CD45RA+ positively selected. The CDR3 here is CASSLVWENEQFF. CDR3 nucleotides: TGTGCCAGCAGTTTAGTCTGGGAGAATGAGCAGTTCTTC.